This TCR beta chain was sequenced for a study of immune evolution from preneoplasia to lung adenocarcinoma. To note about this clone: Its specificity is unknown.

The V end lost 2 bases, the J end lost 3 bases, and 11 bases lay between the germline ends. Germline values: CDR1 MDHEN, CDR2 SYDVKM. The CDR3 consists of 14 residues. Resections took place in Japan or China from the mid-2010s to the late 2010s. Study-wide results and caveats: T cell clonality was higher in KRAS-mutant than EGFR-mutant or wild-type nodules.

Profiling relied on immunoSEQ multiplex PCR, and the TCRdb table lists in-frame clones only, not all of them. The data hold about 14,000 clones, with over 65% observed a single time. The material sequenced was FFPE minimally invasive lung adenocarcinoma tissue. The origin of this receptor is a person between 60 and 79 years old with lung adenocarcinoma. The chain uses TRBV28 and TRBJ2-7; D gene ambiguous. CDR3 nucleotide sequence: TGTGCCAGCAGTTTACAGTTCATTATCTACGAGCAGTACTTC. Its translation: CASSLQFIIYEQYF. Using reference TRBV28 and TRBJ2-7 for the parts outside the CDR3, the full variable domain is DVKVTQSSRYLVKRTGEKVFLECVQDMDHENMFWYRQDPGLGLRLIYFSYDVKMKEKGDIPEGYSVSREKKERFSLILESASTNQTSMYLCASSLQFIIYEQYFGPGTRLTVT.